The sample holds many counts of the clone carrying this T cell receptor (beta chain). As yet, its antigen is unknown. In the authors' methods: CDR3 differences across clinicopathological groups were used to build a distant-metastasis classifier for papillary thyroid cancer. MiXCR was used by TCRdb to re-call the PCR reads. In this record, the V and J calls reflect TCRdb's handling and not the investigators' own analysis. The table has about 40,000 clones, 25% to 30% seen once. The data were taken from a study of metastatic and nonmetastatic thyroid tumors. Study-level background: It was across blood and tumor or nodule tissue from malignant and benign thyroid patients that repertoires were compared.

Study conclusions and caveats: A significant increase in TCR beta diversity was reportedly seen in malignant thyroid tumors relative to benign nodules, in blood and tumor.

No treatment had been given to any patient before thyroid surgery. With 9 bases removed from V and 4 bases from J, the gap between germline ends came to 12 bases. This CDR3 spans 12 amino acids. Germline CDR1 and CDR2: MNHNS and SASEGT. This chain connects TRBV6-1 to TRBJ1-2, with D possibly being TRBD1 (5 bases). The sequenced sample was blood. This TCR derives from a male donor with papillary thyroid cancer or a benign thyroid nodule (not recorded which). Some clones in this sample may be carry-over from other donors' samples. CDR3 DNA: TGTGCCAGTGGGGGACTCTTCTATGGCTACACCTTC. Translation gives CASGGLFYGYTF.